The 16 T cell receptor beta chains given below trace back to one sample, sequenced in a study of OX40 agonist ivuxolimab in advanced cancers. TCRdb's table, derived via immunoSEQ multiplex PCR, lists solely in-frame clones and lacks some. The sample holds 30,000 to 35,000 clones, 80% to 85% seen once. Sequencing was performed on CD4+ or CD8+ T cells sorted from blood, taken in a trial of the OX40 agonist ivuxolimab. The receptor source for this set is an adult with an advanced solid tumor such as melanoma, head and neck, liver or kidney cancer.

This chain joins TRBV7-9 and TRBJ2-5, with a tentative D call TRBD1 (6 bases). The end of the DNA fits TRBJ2-7 better, so the J call may be wrong. The CDR3 sequence is 14 residues long. The germline gives CDR1 SEHNR, CDR2 FQNEAQ (reference sequence). This CDR3 is CASSSSTGIYEQYF. For the CDR3, the DNA is TGTGCCAGCAGCTCCTCGACAGGAATCTACGAGCAGTACTTC.

The chain links TRBV6-5 to TRBJ2-5; D is uncertain. The germline V gene encodes CDR1 MNHEY and CDR2 SVGAGI. The CDR3 runs 13 residues. The V and J ends lost 2 bases and 5 bases respectively, with 9 bases between them. The CDR3 bases are TGTGCCAGCAGTTACAACTCTGGGGAGACCCAGTACTTC. It specifies CASSYNSGETQYF.

The rearrangement links TRBV28 to TRBJ1-5, with unresolved D. This CDR3 is 19 amino acids long. V lost 5 bases to trimming and J lost 2 bases, with 25 bases between them. Per the germline V gene, CDR1 is MDHEN and CDR2 is SYDVKM. The CDR3 is CASSAGLPFVKSGNQPQHF. In DNA form, the CDR3 reads TGTGCCAGCAGTGCCGGACTCCCTTTTGTTAAGAGTGGCAATCAGCCCCAGCATTTT.

The rearrangement joins TRBV6-1 to TRBJ2-5; weak D call: TRBD2 (6 bases). CDR1 and CDR2 from the germline V gene are MNHNS and SASEGT. V lost 7 bases to trimming and J lost 2 bases, with 11 bases between them. The CDR3 loop spans 13 amino acids. The CDR3 protein is CASTSGEQETQYF. For the CDR3, the DNA is TGTGCCAGCACCTCGGGAGAGCAAGAGACCCAGTACTTC.

CDR3 DNA sequence: TGTGCCAGCAGTTACCCGGGGGCTGAGGGAGAAAAACTGTTTTTT. Protein sequence: CASSYPGAEGEKLFF. The chain links TRBV6-6 to TRBJ1-4, with TRBD1 as a possible D gene (6 bases). Trimming took off 2 bases at V and 8 bases at J, with 15 bases between the two ends. The length of the CDR3 is 15 residues. Looked up from germline, CDR1 is MNHNY and CDR2 is SVGAGI (reference sequence).

The chain employs TRBV4-2 and TRBJ2-1; 7 bases line up with TRBD1. There are 16 residues in the CDR3. Trimming cost V 1 base and J 2 bases; bases outside gene matches: 5. CDR1 and CDR2 (germline): LGHNA, YNFKEQ. The CDR3 DNA reads as TGTGCCAGCAGCCAAGTAGGGGGCCAGGCCTACAATGAGCAGTTCTTC. It yields the protein CASSQVGGQAYNEQFF.

This chain uses TRBV19 with TRBJ2-5; perhaps TRBD1 as D (6 bases). The V gene's germline CDR1 is LNHDA and CDR2 SQIVND (reference sequence). This CDR3 contains 14 residues. Trimming pared 5 bases from V and 5 bases from J, leaving 15 bases between. CDR3 sequence reads: CASSPGAVLETQYF. CDR3 nucleotide sequence: TGTGCCAGTAGTCCAGGGGCTGTTTTGGAGACCCAGTACTTC.

The chain is built from TRBV5-1 and TRBJ2-7, with a tentative D call TRBD1 (6 bases). Germline assignment: CDR1 SGHRS and CDR2 YFSETQ. The CDR3 has 15 residues. V lost 0 bases to trimming and J lost 2 bases, with 12 bases between them. This CDR3 is CASSLGGQNAYEQYF. The CDR3 DNA reads as TGCGCCAGCAGCTTGGGGGGGCAGAATGCCTACGAGCAGTACTTC.

The chain recombines TRBV5-1 with TRBJ2-2; 8 nucleotides line up with TRBD1. V shed 0 bases and J 8 bases; nucleotides not matched to a gene: 9. Germline V CDR1 and CDR2: SGHRS, YFSETQ. CDR3 length equals 16 residues. DNA for the CDR3: TGCGCCAGCAGCTTGGCCAAGCAGGGGGCTAATGGGGAGCTGTTTTTT. This gives the protein CASSLAKQGANGELFF.

The V and J genes are TRBV19 and TRBJ2-7; D is ambiguous. Per germline, CDR1 LNHDA and CDR2 SQIVND (reference sequence). V lost 1 base and J 0 bases, leaving 10 bases between the germline ends. This CDR3 comprises 15 residues. CDR3 sequence reads: CASSIGWTSSYEQYF. DNA for the CDR3: TGTGCCAGTAGTATAGGTTGGACGTCCTCCTACGAGCAGTACTTC.

This clone was picked up a small number of times. The chain has TRBV11-2 and TRBJ2-5, with D perhaps matching TRBD2 (5 bases). This CDR3 is built from 16 residues. Germline CDR1 SGHAT, CDR2 FQNNGV. V was clipped by 0 bases and J by 4 bases, with 15 bases between them. CDR3 sequence reads: CASSLDPPGTGETQYF. The DNA of the CDR3 is TGTGCCAGCAGCTTAGATCCCCCGGGAACGGGAGAGACCCAGTACTTC.

The J gene is TRBJ1-2, the V gene TRBV2, with D possibly matching TRBD1 (5 bases). Trimming removed 5 bases from V and 2 bases from J, with 9 bases in between. The length of the CDR3 is 13 residues. The germline V gene has CDR1 SNHLY and CDR2 FYNNEI. The CDR3 DNA is TGTGCCAGCAGTCTCCGGGACAACTATGGCTACACCTTC. This encodes CASSLRDNYGYTF.

The CDR3 region has the DNA TGTGCCAGCAGGCCCGAAAACGTCGGCAATGAGCAGTTCTTC. Its translation: CASRPENVGNEQFF. The gene calls are TRBV9 and TRBJ2-1; D gene unclear. There are 14 residues in the CDR3. Deletions cut 5 bases from V and 6 bases from J, with 15 bases between. Germline V gene lookup returns CDR1 SGDLS and CDR2 YYNGEE. The full variable domain, its missing parts supplied by reference TRBV9 and TRBJ2-1, is DSGVTQTPKHLITATGQRVTLRCSPRSGDLSVYWYQQSLDQGLQFLIQYYNGEERAKGNILERFSAQQFPDLHSELNLSSLELGDSALYFCASRPENVGNEQFFGPGTRLTVL.

J is TRBJ2-7 and V is TRBV6-6; D remains unclear. CDR3 length equals 14 residues. V was shortened by 2 bases and J by 2 bases, with 10 bases between the two germline ends. CDR1 MNHNY and CDR2 SVGAGI come from the germline V gene (reference sequence). The CDR3 here is CASSYPAVPYEQYF. The CDR3 nucleotides read TGTGCCAGCAGTTACCCCGCGGTGCCCTACGAGCAGTACTTC.

V gene TRBV2 combines with J gene TRBJ1-5, with 8 bases lining up with TRBD1. The ends lost 5 bases at V and 1 base at J; junction bases unmatched: 4. This CDR3 contains 15 residues. The germline CDR1 and CDR2 sequences are SNHLY and FYNNEI. Here the CDR3 reads CASSRQGRSNQPQHF. CDR3 sequence (DNA): TGTGCCAGCAGTCGACAGGGGAGGAGCAATCAGCCCCAGCATTTT.

This clone was observed a handful of times. V usage is TRBV27 and J usage is TRBJ2-4, with D possibly matching TRBD2 (6 bases). Germline CDR1 reads MNHEY; CDR2 reads SMNVEV (reference sequence). V gave up 0 bases and J gave up 5 bases, with 11 bases separating them. There are 15 residues in the CDR3. The chain's CDR3 is CASSLSWGVQNIQYF. As DNA, the CDR3 is TGTGCCAGCAGTTTATCGTGGGGGGTTCAAAACATTCAGTACTTC.